This T cell receptor (beta chain) derives from a study of glioma-infiltrating T cells after dendritic cell vaccination. Study-level findings and limits: The cohort had few patients with full blood and tumor sets.

Comment on this clone: Its target is unknown.

The repertoire was sequenced with immunoSEQ multiplex PCR; TCRdb's copy has only in-frame clones and lacks some. This table has roughly 100,000 clones, 90% appearing once. Time point in this sample: after dendritic cell vaccination, including at tumor progression/relapse. No glioblastoma patient carried an isocitrate dehydrogenase mutation. Germline V lookup: CDR1 KGHSH, CDR2 LQKENI. The CDR3 totals 15 residues. The ends were cut back, 0 bases at V and 8 bases at J, with 16 bases in the middle. V gene TRBV18 combines with J gene TRBJ1-2, with a weak D call TRBD1 (6 bases). This specimen consisted of blood, obtained after dendritic cell vaccination. This TCR came from a human donor with glioblastoma. CDR3 sequence reads: CASSPPSGGAQGYTF. The CDR3 DNA reads as TGTGCCAGCTCACCACCCTCCGGGGGGGCCCAAGGCTACACCTTC. Using reference TRBV18 and TRBJ1-2 for the parts outside the CDR3, the full variable domain is NAGVMQNPRHLVRRRGQEARLRCSPMKGHSHVYWYRQLPEEGLKFMVYLQKENIIDESGMPKERFSAEFPKEGPSILRIQQVVRGDSAAYFCASSPPSGGAQGYTFGSGTRLTVV.